Below, one TCR beta chain is given with its context. The antigen is unknown. Documented time point: baseline, week 1 (first vaccination visit). The treatment denotes: pre-vaccination baseline after standard-of-care therapy. These data belong to a study of a mutant IDH1 vaccine in newly diagnosed glioma. For the study at large: A roughly 62% male, 37.5% female split and a mean age of around 37 years characterized treated patients. Every participant had undergone radiotherapy, temozolomide, or both before, and most underwent both.

The repertoire was sequenced with immunoSEQ multiplex PCR; TCRdb's copy has only in-frame clones and lacks some. This sample has about 59,000 clones; around 92% occur once, and the top ten carry roughly 2.5%. This CDR3 comprises 17 residues. V shed 0 bases and J shed 0 bases, with 12 bases lying between them. Germline CDR1 is LGHNA and CDR2 is YSLEER. Study-level points and caveats: Whatever changes occurred in top peripheral T cell clonotypes seemed unrelated to pseudoprogression. Overall, 93.3% of patients had vaccine-induced immune responses.

Sequenced here: PBMCs, sampled from a glioma patient treated with radiotherapy, temozolomide or both. This chain connects TRBV4-3 to TRBJ1-3; D remains unclear. The origin of this receptor is a man aged 45 to 65 with glioma. The CDR3 sequence is CASSQDVLSSSGNTIYF. CDR3 sequence (DNA): TGCGCCAGCAGCCAAGATGTGTTATCCAGCTCTGGAAACACCATATATTTT.